The clone carrying this T cell receptor (beta chain) was seen ten or more times. Its antigen is not identified. The data belong to a study of T-cell reconstitution after alpha-beta-depleted transplantation in children. The study's findings and limits: About two months after transplant, alpha-beta T cells reportedly came from several hundred expanded graft clones. A year post-transplant, T-cell counts and diversity derived mostly from newly produced T cells.

V was clipped by 4 bases and J by 1 base, with 8 bases between them. Germline CDR1 reads SQVTM; CDR2 reads ANQGSEA. This CDR3 comprises 12 residues. Using unique molecular identifiers, the investigators prepared the TCRbeta library. TCRdb called the PCR reads again in MiXCR, with one record for every CDR3 protein. The sample records about 420,000 distinct CDR3 sequences, about 17% being singletons. The receptor was isolated from a boy in the first two years of life who had a stem cell transplant for Wiskott-Aldrich syndrome, so the T cells may come from the graft donor. This specimen consisted of PBMCs, mostly from graft donor cells, obtained 360 days after TCRalphabeta/CD19-depleted stem cell transplant. V and J are TRBV29-1 and TRBJ2-7; D ambiguous. The CDR3 spells CSVAIRSYEQYF. The CDR3 DNA reads TGCAGCGTTGCGATACGTTCCTACGAGCAGTACTTC.